This TCR beta chain was retrieved from a study of shared clonotypes between healthy human individuals. Overall study findings and caveats: Large depth notwithstanding, sorted-subset sequencing proved incomplete by rarefaction.

V dropped 0 bases and J dropped 8 bases, with 11 bases sitting between them. Germline-derived CDR1 and CDR2 are MNHNS and SASEGT. The CDR3 has 14 residues. Concerning this clone itself: Its antigen is currently unknown.

Study donors comprised healthy, HIV-negative adults devoid of recent acute infection or vaccination. Genomic DNA from each subset was divided evenly over several immunoSEQ plates. Data came from immunoSEQ multiplex PCR; TCRdb stores just in-frame clones and leaves some out. The sample gives more than 400,000 clones, 90% to 96% of which show up once; 0.06% is in the top ten. Sequencing was carried out using naive CD4+ T cells sorted from blood. Subset in this sample: CD45RA+ positively selected. The receptor's source is a young woman in good health. This chain links TRBV6-1 with TRBJ2-1, with a tentative D call TRBD2 (6 bases). This CDR3 is CASSEAALAYEQFF. In DNA form, the CDR3 reads TGTGCCAGCAGTGAAGCTGCCCTAGCGTATGAGCAGTTCTTC.